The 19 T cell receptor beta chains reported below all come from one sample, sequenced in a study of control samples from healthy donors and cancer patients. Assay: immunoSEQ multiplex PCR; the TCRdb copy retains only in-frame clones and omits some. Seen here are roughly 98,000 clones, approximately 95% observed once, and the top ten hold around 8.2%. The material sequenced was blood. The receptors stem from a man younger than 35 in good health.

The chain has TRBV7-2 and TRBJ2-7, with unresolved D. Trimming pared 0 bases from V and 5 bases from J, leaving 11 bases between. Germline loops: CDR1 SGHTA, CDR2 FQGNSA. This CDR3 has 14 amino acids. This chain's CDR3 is CASSLASSPHEQYF. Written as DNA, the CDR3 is TGTGCCAGCAGCTTAGCGAGTAGTCCCCACGAGCAGTACTTC.

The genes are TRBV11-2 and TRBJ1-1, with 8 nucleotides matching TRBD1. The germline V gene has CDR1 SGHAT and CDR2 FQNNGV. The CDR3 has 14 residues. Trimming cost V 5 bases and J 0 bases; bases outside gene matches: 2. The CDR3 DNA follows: TGTGCCAGCAGCGCGGACAGGGTGAACACTGAAGCTTTCTTT. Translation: CASSADRVNTEAFF.

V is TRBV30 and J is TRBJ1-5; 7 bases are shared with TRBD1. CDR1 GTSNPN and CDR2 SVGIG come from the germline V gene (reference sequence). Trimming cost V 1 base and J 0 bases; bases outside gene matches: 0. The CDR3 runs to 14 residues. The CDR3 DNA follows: TGTGCCTGGAGTGGGGACAGTAGCAATCAGCCCCAGCATTTT. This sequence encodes CAWSGDSSNQPQHF.

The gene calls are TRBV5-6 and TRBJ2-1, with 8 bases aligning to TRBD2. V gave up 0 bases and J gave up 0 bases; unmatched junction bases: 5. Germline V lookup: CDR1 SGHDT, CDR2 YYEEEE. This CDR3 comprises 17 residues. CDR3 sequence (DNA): TGTGCCAGCAGCTTGGTCGGCGGGGGGAGCTCCTACAATGAGCAGTTCTTC. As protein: CASSLVGGGSSYNEQFF.

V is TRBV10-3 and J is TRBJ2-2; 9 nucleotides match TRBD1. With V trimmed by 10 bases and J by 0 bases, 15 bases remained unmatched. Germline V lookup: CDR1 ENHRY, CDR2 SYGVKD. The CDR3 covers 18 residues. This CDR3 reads CATRPRTGDSANTGELFF. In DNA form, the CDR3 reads TGTGCCACGAGACCCCGGACAGGGGACTCCGCGAACACCGGGGAGCTGTTTTTT.

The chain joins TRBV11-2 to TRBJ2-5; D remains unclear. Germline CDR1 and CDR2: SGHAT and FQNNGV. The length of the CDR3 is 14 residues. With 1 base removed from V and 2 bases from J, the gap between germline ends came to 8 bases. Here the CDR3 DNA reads TGTGCCAGCAGCTTAGGAGGCAGACAAGAGACCCAGTACTTC. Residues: CASSLGGRQETQYF.

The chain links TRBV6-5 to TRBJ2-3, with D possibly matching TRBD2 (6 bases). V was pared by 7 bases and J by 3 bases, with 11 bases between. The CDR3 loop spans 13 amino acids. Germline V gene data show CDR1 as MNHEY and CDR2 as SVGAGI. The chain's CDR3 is CASTGGNTDTQYF. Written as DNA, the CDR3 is TGTGCCAGCACTGGCGGGAATACAGATACGCAGTATTTT.

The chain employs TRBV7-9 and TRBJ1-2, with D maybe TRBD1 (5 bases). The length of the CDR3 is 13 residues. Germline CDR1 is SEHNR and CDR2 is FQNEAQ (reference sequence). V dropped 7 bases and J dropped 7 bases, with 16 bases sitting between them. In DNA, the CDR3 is TGTGCCAGCACCACAGGATCTGAGAGTGGCTACACCTTC. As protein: CASTTGSESGYTF.

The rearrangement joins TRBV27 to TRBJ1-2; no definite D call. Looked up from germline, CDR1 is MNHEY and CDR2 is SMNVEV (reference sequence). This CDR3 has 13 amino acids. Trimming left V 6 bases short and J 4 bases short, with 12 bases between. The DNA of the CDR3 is TGTGCCAGCAGCCGCACCAGAAGCTATGGCTACACCTTC. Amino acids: CASSRTRSYGYTF.

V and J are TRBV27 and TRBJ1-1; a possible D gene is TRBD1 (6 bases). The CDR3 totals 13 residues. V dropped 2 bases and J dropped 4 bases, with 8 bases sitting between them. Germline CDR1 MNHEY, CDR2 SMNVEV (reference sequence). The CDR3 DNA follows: TGTGCCAGCAGTTTACACAGGGCCACTGAAGCTTTCTTT. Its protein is CASSLHRATEAFF.

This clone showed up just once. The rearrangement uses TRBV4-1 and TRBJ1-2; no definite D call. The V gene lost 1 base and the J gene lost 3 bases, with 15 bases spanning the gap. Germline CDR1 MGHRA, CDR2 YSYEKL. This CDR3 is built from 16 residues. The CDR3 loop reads CASSQAGPSGYYGYTF. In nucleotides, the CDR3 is TGCGCCAGCAGCCAAGCCGGGCCTTCGGGGTACTATGGCTACACCTTC.

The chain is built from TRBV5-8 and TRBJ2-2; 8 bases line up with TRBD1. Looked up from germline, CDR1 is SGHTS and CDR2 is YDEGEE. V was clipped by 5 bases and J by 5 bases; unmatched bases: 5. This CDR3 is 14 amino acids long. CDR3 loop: CASRGQVGTGELFF. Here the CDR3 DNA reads TGTGCCAGCAGGGGACAGGTTGGGACCGGGGAGCTGTTTTTT. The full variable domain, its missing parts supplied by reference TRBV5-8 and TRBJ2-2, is EAGVTQSPTHLIKTRGQQATLRCSPISGHTSVYWYQQALGLGLQFLLWYDEGEERNRGNFPPRFSGRQFPNYSSELNVNALELEDSALYLCASRGQVGTGELFFGEGSRLTVL.

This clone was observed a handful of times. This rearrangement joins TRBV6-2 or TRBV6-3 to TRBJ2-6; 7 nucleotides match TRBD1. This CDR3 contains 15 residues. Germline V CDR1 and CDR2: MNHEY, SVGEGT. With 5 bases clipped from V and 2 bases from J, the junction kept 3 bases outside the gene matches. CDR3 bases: TGTGCCAGCAGTCCCCAGGGGGCTGGGGCCAACGTCCTGACTTTC. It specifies CASSPQGAGANVLTF.

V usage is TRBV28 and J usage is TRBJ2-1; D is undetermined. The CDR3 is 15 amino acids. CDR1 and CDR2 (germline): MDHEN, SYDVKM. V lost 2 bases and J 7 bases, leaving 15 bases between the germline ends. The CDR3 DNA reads TGTGCCAGCAGTTTACTGGGGAAGGGCCGAAATGAGCAGTTCTTC. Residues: CASSLLGKGRNEQFF.

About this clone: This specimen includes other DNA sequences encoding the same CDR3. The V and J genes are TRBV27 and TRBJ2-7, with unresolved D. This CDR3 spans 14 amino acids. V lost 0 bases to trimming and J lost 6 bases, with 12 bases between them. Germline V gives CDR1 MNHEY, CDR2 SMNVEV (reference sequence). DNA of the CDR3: TGTGCCAGCAGTTTATCGCGGCCGGGCGTCGAGCAGTACTTC. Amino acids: CASSLSRPGVEQYF.

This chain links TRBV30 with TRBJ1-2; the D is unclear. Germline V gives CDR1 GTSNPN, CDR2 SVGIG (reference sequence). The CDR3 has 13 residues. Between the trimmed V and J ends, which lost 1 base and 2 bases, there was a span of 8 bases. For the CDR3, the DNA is TGTGCCTGGAGTGCCCCAGGCAACTATGGCTACACCTTC. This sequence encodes CAWSAPGNYGYTF.

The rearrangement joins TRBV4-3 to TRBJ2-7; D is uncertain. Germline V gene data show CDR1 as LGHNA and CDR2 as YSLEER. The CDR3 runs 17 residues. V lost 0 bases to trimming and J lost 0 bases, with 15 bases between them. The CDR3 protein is CASSQDRLSGYSYEQYF. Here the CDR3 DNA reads TGCGCCAGCAGCCAAGACCGCCTATCTGGGTACTCCTACGAGCAGTACTTC.

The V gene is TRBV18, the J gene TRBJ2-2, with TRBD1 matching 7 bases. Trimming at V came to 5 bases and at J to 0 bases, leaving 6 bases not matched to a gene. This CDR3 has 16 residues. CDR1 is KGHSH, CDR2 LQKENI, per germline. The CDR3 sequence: CASSSRQGPNTGELFF. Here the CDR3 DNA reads TGTGCCAGCTCATCTCGACAGGGTCCGAACACCGGGGAGCTGTTTTTT. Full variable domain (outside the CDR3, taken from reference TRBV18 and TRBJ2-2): NAGVMQNPRHLVRRRGQEARLRCSPMKGHSHVYWYRQLPEEGLKFMVYLQKENIIDESGMPKERFSAEFPKEGPSILRIQQVVRGDSAAYFCASSSRQGPNTGELFFGEGSRLTVL.

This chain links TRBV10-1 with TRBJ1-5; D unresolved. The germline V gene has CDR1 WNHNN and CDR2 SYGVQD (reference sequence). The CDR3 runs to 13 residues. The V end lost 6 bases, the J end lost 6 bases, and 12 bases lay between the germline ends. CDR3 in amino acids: CASSPIVGQPQHF. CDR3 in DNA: TGCGCCAGCAGCCCCATTGTAGGTCAGCCCCAGCATTTT.